What follows is one TCR beta chain and its context. The antigen is unknown. This PCR relied on a set of 60 Vbeta primers and 13 Jbeta primers. Libraries were prepared by immunoSEQ multiplex PCR; TCRdb keeps only in-frame clonotypes and omits some of them. The profile shows under 150,000 clones, around four fifths of them singletons. This sample was included in a study of cytomegalovirus exposure and HLA in healthy donors. Germline V CDR1 and CDR2: LNHDA, SQIVND (reference sequence). The junction had 2 bases not matched to a gene; V was cut back by 6 bases and J by 3 bases. The CDR3 length is 13 residues. Notes on the study in general: In a later analysis, most CMV-associated TCR beta chains appeared HLA-restricted. Previously analyzed data showed that most TCR beta V segments were productive at a frequency of about 90% or about 30%.

The sequenced sample consisted of PBMCs. This sequence joins TRBV19 and TRBJ2-3, with 8 positions matching TRBD1. The clonotype comes from a woman aged 50 to 65 in good health and CMV-seropositive. DNA for the CDR3: TGTGCCAGTAGCTACAGGGGGACAGATACGCAGTATTTT. This gives the protein CASSYRGTDTQYF.